One and the same sample provided the 32 T cell receptor beta chains below, sequenced in a study of T cell repertoires in cytomegalovirus infection. TCRdb re-derived calls from the reads in MiXCR, one entry per CDR3 protein. The data hold hundreds of thousands of distinct CDR3 sequences, with 8% to 9.5% observed a single time. Input material: PBMCs. These receptors all come from a human donor in good health (CMV status not recorded). Some clones in this sample may be carry-over from other donors' samples.

This clonotype was detected ten times or more. The rearrangement uses TRBV4-3 and TRBJ1-1; the D is unclear. The CDR3 is 15 amino acids. V lost 0 bases, J lost 5 bases, and 13 bases lay in between. Germline V gene sequence: CDR1 LGHNA, CDR2 YSLEER. The CDR3 reads CASSQDGAPETEAFF. CDR3 nucleotide sequence: TGCGCCAGCAGCCAAGATGGTGCACCTGAAACTGAAGCTTTCTTT.

There are many counts of this clonotype. The gene calls are TRBV12-3 or TRBV12-4 and TRBJ1-1; 12 bases align to TRBD1. The CDR3 is 14 residues long. V trimming: 6 bases; J trimming: 6 bases; junction bases outside the gene matches: 5. Written as DNA, the CDR3 is TGTGCCAGCAGATACGGGACAGGGGGCCCTGAAGCTTTCTTT. Protein: CASRYGTGGPEAFF.

This clonotype showed up many times. V usage is TRBV14 and J usage is TRBJ2-5; D call uncertain. Trimming stripped 2 bases from V and 0 bases from J, with 16 bases between. This CDR3 is built from 17 residues. Germline V gene sequence: CDR1 SGHDN, CDR2 FVKESK. CDR3 amino acids: CASSQQDLWLYQETQYF. The DNA for the CDR3 is TGTGCCAGCAGCCAACAAGATCTATGGCTTTACCAAGAGACCCAGTACTTC.

This clonotype was picked up many times. The genes are TRBV4-1 and TRBJ2-1; D uncertain. The CDR3 extends over 16 amino acids. V was shortened by 1 base and J by 2 bases, with 12 bases between the two germline ends. Germline V gene lookup returns CDR1 MGHRA and CDR2 YSYEKL. CDR3 residues: CASSQVEGFAYNEQFF. In nucleotides, the CDR3 is TGCGCCAGCAGCCAAGTGGAAGGGTTTGCCTACAATGAGCAGTTCTTC.

This clonotype was seen at least ten times. Because the CDR3's place on the DNA is in doubt, the DNA is left out and the CDR3 is given as listed by TCRdb. The chain combines TRBV7-2 with TRBJ2-1; TRBD2 was called by the table and not checked on the DNA. The CDR3 extends over 15 residues, inclusive of both ends. CDR1 and CDR2 from the germline V gene are SGHTA and FQGNSA. Here the CDR3 reads CASSVARGTSGRVFF.

This clonotype was detected only a few times. V is TRBV28 and J is TRBJ2-1; 7 bases agree with TRBD1. The CDR3 spans 15 residues. The trim removed 7 bases at V and 1 base at J, leaving 7 bases unmatched. CDR1 is MDHEN and CDR2 is SYDVKM in the germline V gene. Here the CDR3 reads CASTPLTGSYNEQFF. DNA for the CDR3: TGTGCCAGCACCCCCTTGACAGGGTCCTACAATGAGCAGTTCTTC. Full variable domain (remainder filled in from reference TRBV28 and TRBJ2-1): DVKVTQSSRYLVKRTGEKVFLECVQDMDHENMFWYRQDPGLGLRLIYFSYDVKMKEKGDIPEGYSVSREKKERFSLILESASTNQTSMYLCASTPLTGSYNEQFFGPGTRLTVL.

This clonotype showed up many times. The chain combines TRBV7-2 with TRBJ2-7; 11 nucleotides line up with TRBD2. The CDR3 runs 16 residues. Looked up from germline, CDR1 is SGHTA and CDR2 is FQGNSA. V shed 5 bases, J shed 0 bases, and the junction held 6 bases outside the gene matches. CDR3 nucleotide sequence: TGTGCCAGCAGCCGACGGGGGACTAGCGGCTCCTACGAGCAGTACTTC. Its translation is CASSRRGTSGSYEQYF.

This clonotype appeared many times. The CDR3 here is CASSPQREGTGELFF. The CDR3 DNA sequence: TGTGCCAGCAGCCCTCAGCGGGAGGGCACCGGGGAGCTGTTTTTT. The chain recombines TRBV7-6 with TRBJ2-2; TRBD2 aligns across 10 bases. Losses at the gene ends were 5 bases for V and 4 bases for J; bases not matched to a gene: 4. The CDR3 is made up of 15 amino acids. Germline loops: CDR1 SGHVS, CDR2 FNYEAQ.

This clonotype has a count of ten or more. This CDR3 reads CASSYRTSGSSVGELFF. The CDR3 nucleotides are TGTGCCAGCAGTTACAGGACTAGCGGGAGTTCAGTCGGGGAGCTGTTTTTT. The chain links TRBV6-5 to TRBJ2-2; 13 bases fit TRBD2. This CDR3 has 17 amino acids. Germline-derived CDR1 and CDR2 are MNHEY and SVGAGI. The V and J ends lost 2 bases and 7 bases, in that order; junction bases with no gene match: 7.

Ten or more counts support this clonotype. The chain couples TRBV7-2 to TRBJ1-1, with D possibly TRBD1 on 5 matching bases. CDR1 and CDR2 (germline): SGHTA, FQGNSA. V dropped 5 bases and J dropped 7 bases, with 11 bases sitting between them. The CDR3 contains 12 residues. In DNA, the CDR3 is TGTGCCAGCAGCCCAGGGTTCGGTGAAGCTTTCTTT. Translation gives CASSPGFGEAFF.

This rearrangement joins TRBV4-3 to TRBJ1-1, with D hard to call. Germline V lookup: CDR1 LGHNA, CDR2 YSLEER. The V end lost 4 bases, the J end lost 11 bases, and 17 bases lay between the germline ends. The CDR3 length is 13 residues. The CDR3 DNA reads as TGCGCCAGCAGCCCCGATGGTCAGGTTTACGCTTTCTTT. This encodes CASSPDGQVYAFF.

This clonotype was seen many times. The CDR3 DNA is TGTGCCAGCAGCTTAGCGTCAGGGGGGGATGAGCAGTTCTTC. It codes for CASSLASGGDEQFF. The V and J genes are TRBV7-6 and TRBJ2-1; D may be TRBD1 or TRBD2 (7 bases each). The CDR3 spans 14 residues. V gave up 0 bases and J gave up 8 bases, with 11 bases separating them. Germline CDR1 and CDR2: SGHVS and FNYEAQ.

The V and J genes are TRBV28 and TRBJ2-3; 8 bases match TRBD2. The germline CDR1 and CDR2 sequences are MDHEN and SYDVKM. The CDR3 totals 16 residues. The V segment lost 5 bases and the J segment 0 bases; nucleotides outside the gene matches: 7. CDR3 DNA sequence: TGTGCCAGCAGTCATTTTACTAGCGGCAGCACAGATACGCAGTATTTT. Protein product: CASSHFTSGSTDTQYF.

The V call is TRBV11-2, the J call TRBJ1-5; D is ambiguous. The CDR3 length is 13 residues. CDR1 SGHAT and CDR2 FQNNGV come from the germline V gene. V was trimmed by 1 base and J by 7 bases, leaving 8 bases between them. This chain's CDR3 is CASSLGSGQPQHF. The CDR3 bases are TGTGCCAGCAGCTTAGGGTCCGGACAGCCCCAGCATTTT.

This clonotype was detected ten times or more. CDR3 sequence reads: CASSLEGIRTGTEAFF. The DNA for the CDR3 is TGTGCCAGCAGCTTAGAGGGTATCAGGACAGGGACTGAAGCTTTCTTT. The J gene is TRBJ1-1, the V gene TRBV7-2; 8 bases are a match to TRBD1. V was pared by 1 base and J by 5 bases, with 9 bases of the junction left unmatched. This CDR3 comprises 16 residues. Germline V gene sequence: CDR1 SGHTA, CDR2 FQGNSA.

This clonotype was detected a few times. V and J are TRBV11-2 and TRBJ2-7, with D hard to call. V lost 5 bases and J lost 5, with 13 bases in between. CDR3 size: 13 residues. The germline CDR1 and CDR2 sequences are SGHAT and FQNNGV. The CDR3 nucleotides are TGTGCCAGCAGCCACGACAAAAAACACGAGCAGTACTTC. This codes for CASSHDKKHEQYF.

The V gene is TRBV24-1, the J gene TRBJ1-2; no reliable D call. Per the germline V gene, CDR1 is KGHDR and CDR2 is SFDVKD. The CDR3 runs to 12 residues. The V end was cut by 7 bases, the J end by 7 bases, with 12 bases between. The CDR3 sequence: CATRGWTGGYTF. DNA for the CDR3: TGTGCCACCAGGGGCTGGACTGGTGGCTACACCTTC.

There are many counts of this clonotype. The V and J genes are TRBV7-2 and TRBJ2-4; D could derive from TRBD1 or TRBD2 (5 bases each). Germline V gene data show CDR1 as SGHTA and CDR2 as FQGNSA. V lost 5 bases and J lost 0, with 14 bases in between. The CDR3 is 16 residues long. The CDR3 DNA reads TGTGCCAGCAGCCCTGGGGCAGGACTAGCCAAAAACATTCAGTACTTC. Translation gives CASSPGAGLAKNIQYF.

Points on this clonotype: A much larger clone differs from this one at a single base, so this may be a read error. The V call is TRBV7-2, the J call TRBJ2-7, with D perhaps matching TRBD2 (5 bases). The CDR3 runs to 12 residues. V dropped 1 base and J dropped 6 bases, with 7 bases sitting between them. Germline CDR1 and CDR2: SGHTA and FQGNSA. The CDR3 nucleotides are TGTGCCAGCAGCTTAGGGACTCTCGAGCAGTACTTC. Amino acids: CASSLGTLEQYF.

This clonotype was seen a few times. The chain carries TRBV7-2 and TRBJ1-2; the D gene is possibly TRBD1 (6 bases). The CDR3 runs to 14 residues. Per the germline V gene, CDR1 is SGHTA and CDR2 is FQGNSA. V lost 10 bases, J lost 2 bases, and 17 bases lay in between. This chain's CDR3 is CAIARGDHNYGYTF. The CDR3 bases are TGTGCCATTGCCAGGGGTGATCACAACTATGGCTACACCTTC.

This clonotype came up many times. This CDR3 reads CAIRGGPSNTEAFF. CDR3 nucleotides: TGTGCCATCAGAGGGGGGCCTTCGAACACTGAAGCTTTCTTT. The chain combines TRBV19 with TRBJ1-1, with a weak D call TRBD1 (6 bases). The CDR3 is 14 residues long. Germline CDR1 LNHDA, CDR2 SQIVND (reference sequence). Deletions cut 10 bases from V and 1 base from J, with 16 bases between.

V usage is TRBV5-3 and J usage is TRBJ2-1; 9 bases match TRBD2. TRBV5-3 is treated as an ORF (open reading frame) with a function not yet certain. This CDR3 region has 16 residues. Trimming at V came to 8 bases and at J to 4 bases, leaving 13 bases not matched to a gene. Here the CDR3 reads CASSPGWSGRYNEQFF. The CDR3 DNA follows: TGTGCCAGCAGCCCGGGATGGAGCGGGAGGTACAATGAGCAGTTCTTC.

There are many counts of this clonotype. V and J are TRBV7-2 and TRBJ2-1; tentatively, D is TRBD1 (6 bases). This CDR3 has 16 amino acids. V was clipped by 3 bases and J by 4 bases, with 16 bases between them. CDR1 SGHTA and CDR2 FQGNSA come from the germline V gene. This chain's CDR3 is CASSFPGQTLYNEQFF. Here the CDR3 DNA reads TGTGCCAGCAGCTTCCCAGGACAGACCCTATACAATGAGCAGTTCTTC.

This clonotype was detected a few times. The CDR3 ends on some other residue instead of the conserved phenylalanine or tryptophan, so this is likely a read error. This chain connects TRBV20-1 to TRBJ1-4; D unresolved. Germline V gives CDR1 DFQATT, CDR2 SNEGSKA (reference sequence). The V end was cut by 7 bases, the J end by 3 bases, with 15 bases between. There are 14 residues in the CDR3. The CDR3 sequence: CSDKLRESNEKLFS. The CDR3 DNA reads as TGCAGTGATAAACTACGAGAATCTAATGAAAAACTGTTTTCT.

This clonotype appeared a few times. The V gene is TRBV29-1, the J gene TRBJ2-3; tentatively, D is TRBD1 (5 bases). The CDR3 has 15 amino acids. Between the trimmed V and J ends, which lost 3 bases and 3 bases, there was a span of 16 bases. Per germline, CDR1 SQVTM and CDR2 ANQGSEA. The CDR3, as DNA: TGCAGCGTTGAGTATGTTTCGGCAGGGACAGATACGCAGTATTTT. Its protein product is CSVEYVSAGTDTQYF.

This chain joins TRBV28 and TRBJ2-7; tentative D call: TRBD2 (6 bases). Germline V gives CDR1 MDHEN, CDR2 SYDVKM. CDR3 length: 12 amino acids. Trimming removed 5 bases from V and 6 bases from J, with 11 bases in between. DNA of the CDR3: TGTGCCAGCAGTCCGACTAGTACCGAGCAGTACTTC. Translated, it gives CASSPTSTEQYF.

This clonotype was seen at least ten times. The genes are TRBV7-2 and TRBJ2-5, with TRBD2 matching 7 bases. Germline V gene sequence: CDR1 SGHTA, CDR2 FQGNSA. V shed 6 bases and J 4 bases; nucleotides not matched to a gene: 2. The CDR3 runs 12 residues. The CDR3, as DNA: TGTGCCAGCAGAGGACTAGGAGAGACCCAGTACTTC. Translation: CASRGLGETQYF.

In DNA form, the CDR3 reads TGTGCCAGCAGCTTCAAACAGGGGCCCACTGAAGCTTTCTTT. Its protein product is CASSFKQGPTEAFF. This chain uses TRBV7-9 with TRBJ1-1; 7 bases align to TRBD1. There are 14 residues in the CDR3. Germline V gives CDR1 SEHNR, CDR2 FQNEAQ (reference sequence). V shed 3 bases and J 4 bases; nucleotides not matched to a gene: 5.

The chain combines TRBV7-7 with TRBJ2-7; 9 bases line up with TRBD2. CDR3 length equals 13 residues. Losses at the gene ends were 10 bases for V and 3 bases for J; bases not matched to a gene: 7. Germline V gives CDR1 SSHAT, CDR2 FNYEAQ (reference sequence). The CDR3 sequence: CAMRGGGGYEQYF. CDR3 bases: TGTGCCATGCGGGGGGGGGGAGGCTACGAGCAGTACTTC. The whole variable domain, filled in from reference TRBV7-7 and TRBJ2-7, reads GAGVSQSPRYKVTKRGQDVTLRCDPISSHATLYWYQQALGQGPEFLTYFNYEAQPDKSGLPSDRFSAERPEGSISTLTIQRTEQRDSAMYRCAMRGGGGYEQYFGPGTRLTVT.

The rearrangement links TRBV6-2 or TRBV6-3 to TRBJ2-3; D gene ambiguous. Germline V lookup: CDR1 MNHEY, CDR2 SVGEGT. Trimming shortened V by 8 bases and J by 6 bases, and 15 bases separated the two germline ends. The CDR3 has 13 residues. CDR3 protein: CASGKSRGDTQYF. CDR3 nucleotide sequence: TGTGCCAGCGGTAAAAGTCGTGGGGATACGCAGTATTTT.

This clonotype was observed a handful of times. This chain joins TRBV15 and TRBJ1-1, with D possibly matching TRBD1 (5 bases). Trimming cost V 0 bases and J 5 bases, with 19 bases left between them. The CDR3 length is 17 residues. Germline V gene data show CDR1 as LNHNV and CDR2 as YYDKDF (reference sequence). The CDR3 sequence: CATSRDKGRGGLTEAFF. CDR3 DNA sequence: TGTGCCACCAGCAGAGATAAGGGGAGGGGAGGGTTAACTGAAGCTTTCTTT.

This clonotype has ten or more counts. The rearrangement uses TRBV6-4 and TRBJ2-5; 8 bases agree with TRBD2. Looked up from germline, CDR1 is MRHNA and CDR2 is SNTAGT. This CDR3 has 15 residues. Germline trimming cut 3 bases from V and 4 bases from J; bases unmatched to any gene: 7. In DNA form, the CDR3 reads TGTGCCAGCAGTGAACCGGGACTAGGGACAGAGACCCAGTACTTC. Protein: CASSEPGLGTETQYF.